This T cell receptor (beta chain) was documented in a study of T cell responses to AZD1222 COVID-19 vaccine. Study summary: Investigators merged groups given second doses at roughly 4 or roughly 12 weeks. Study-level results: A rise in Spike-specific TCR breadth and depth followed two AZD1222 doses. Among vaccine-associated CD4 TCRs, coverage spanned spike, with dominance at 160-218 and 743-854.

Profiled with immunoSEQ multiplex PCR; TCRdb holds only in-frame clones, not every one. Among 150,000 to 200,000 clones, 90% were seen once, and the ten largest hold about 6.1%. This clone was counted between two and nine times. Its antigen is undetermined. This specimen consisted of peripheral blood, obtained on day 0 of AZD1222 vaccination. This receptor was taken from an adult in good health.

The CDR3 spells CASKMATEAFF. The CDR3 bases are TGTGCCAGCAAAATGGCCACTGAAGCTTTCTTT. The V gene is TRBV12-3 or TRBV12-4, the J gene TRBJ1-1; D gene ambiguous. Trimming pared 7 bases from V and 4 bases from J, leaving 7 bases between. The CDR3 sequence is 11 residues long.